The TCR beta chain described here comes from a study of blood T cell repertoires in COVID-19. In the authors' methods: Estimated nucleated cell counts came from reference gene primer amplification. Generated by immunoSEQ multiplex PCR, the TCRdb table keeps only in-frame clones and is missing some. The V and J calls and the clone size are those of that table, but D and trimming were determined from the DNA. The data contain 100,000 or so clones, roughly 85% of them singletons. The CDR3 is 14 amino acids. Germline V gives CDR1 SQVTM, CDR2 ANQGSEA. Unmatched junction bases numbered 8, after V lost 5 bases and J lost 7 bases.

The chain is built from TRBV29-1 and TRBJ2-2; 9 nucleotides line up with TRBD1. Input material: peripheral blood. The receptor was isolated from a woman of 80 years or more with acute or convalescent COVID-19. The CDR3 region has the DNA TGCAGCGTTACCGAGGACAGGGGAGGCGGGGAGCTGTTTTTT. Protein sequence: CSVTEDRGGGELFF.